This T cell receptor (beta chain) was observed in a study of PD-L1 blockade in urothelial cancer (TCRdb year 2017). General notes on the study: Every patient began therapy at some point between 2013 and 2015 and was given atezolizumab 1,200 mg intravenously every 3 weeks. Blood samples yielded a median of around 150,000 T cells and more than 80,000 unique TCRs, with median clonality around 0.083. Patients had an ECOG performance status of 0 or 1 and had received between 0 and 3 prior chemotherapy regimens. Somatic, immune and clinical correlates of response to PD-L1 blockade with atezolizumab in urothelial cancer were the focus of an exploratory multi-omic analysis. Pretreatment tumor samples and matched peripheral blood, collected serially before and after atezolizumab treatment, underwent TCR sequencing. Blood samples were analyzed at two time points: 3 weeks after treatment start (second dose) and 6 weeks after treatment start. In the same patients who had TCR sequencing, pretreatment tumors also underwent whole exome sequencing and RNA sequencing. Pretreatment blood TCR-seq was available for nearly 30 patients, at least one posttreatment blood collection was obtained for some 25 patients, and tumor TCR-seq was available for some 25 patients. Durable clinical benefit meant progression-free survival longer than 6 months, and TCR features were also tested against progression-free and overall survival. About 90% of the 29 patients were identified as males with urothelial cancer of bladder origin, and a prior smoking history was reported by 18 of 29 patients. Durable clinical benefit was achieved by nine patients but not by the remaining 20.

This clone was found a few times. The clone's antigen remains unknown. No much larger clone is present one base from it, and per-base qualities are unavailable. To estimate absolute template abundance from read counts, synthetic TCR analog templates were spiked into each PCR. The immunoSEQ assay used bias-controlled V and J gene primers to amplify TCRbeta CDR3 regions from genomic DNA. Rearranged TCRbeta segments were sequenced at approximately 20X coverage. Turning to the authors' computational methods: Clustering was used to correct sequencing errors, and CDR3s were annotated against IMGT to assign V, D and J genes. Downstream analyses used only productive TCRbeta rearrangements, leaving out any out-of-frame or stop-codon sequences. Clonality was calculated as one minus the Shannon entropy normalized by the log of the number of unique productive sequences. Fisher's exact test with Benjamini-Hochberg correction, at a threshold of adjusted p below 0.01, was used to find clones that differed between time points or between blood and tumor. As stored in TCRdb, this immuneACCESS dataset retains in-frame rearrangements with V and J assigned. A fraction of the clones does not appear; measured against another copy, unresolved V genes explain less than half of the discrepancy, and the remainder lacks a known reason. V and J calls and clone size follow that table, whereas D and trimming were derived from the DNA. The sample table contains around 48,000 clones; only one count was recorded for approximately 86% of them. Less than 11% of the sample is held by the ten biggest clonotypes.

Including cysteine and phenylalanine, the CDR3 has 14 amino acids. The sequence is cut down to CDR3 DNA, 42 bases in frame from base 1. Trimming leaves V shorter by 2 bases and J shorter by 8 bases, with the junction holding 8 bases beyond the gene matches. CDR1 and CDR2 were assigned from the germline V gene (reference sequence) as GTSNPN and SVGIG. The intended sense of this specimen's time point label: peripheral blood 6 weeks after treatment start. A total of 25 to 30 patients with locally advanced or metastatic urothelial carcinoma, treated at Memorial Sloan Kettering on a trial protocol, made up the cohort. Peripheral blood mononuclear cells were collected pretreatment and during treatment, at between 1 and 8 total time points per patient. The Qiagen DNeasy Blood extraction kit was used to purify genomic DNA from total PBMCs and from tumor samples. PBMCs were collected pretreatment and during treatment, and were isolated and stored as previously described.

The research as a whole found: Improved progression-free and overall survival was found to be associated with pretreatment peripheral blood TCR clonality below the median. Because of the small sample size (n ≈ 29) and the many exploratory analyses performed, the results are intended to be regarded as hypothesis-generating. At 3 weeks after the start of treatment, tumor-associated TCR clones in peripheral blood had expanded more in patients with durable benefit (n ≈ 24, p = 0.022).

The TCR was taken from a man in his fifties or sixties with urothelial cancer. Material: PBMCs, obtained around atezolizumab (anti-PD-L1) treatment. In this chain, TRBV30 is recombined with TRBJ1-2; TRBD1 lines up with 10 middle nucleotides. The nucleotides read TGTGCCTGGAGTCGGGACAGGGGACTTCGGGGCTACACCTTC. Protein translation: CAWSRDRGLRGYTF.